Below, 12 T cell receptor beta chains from the same sample are listed, as sequenced in a study of cytomegalovirus exposure and HLA in healthy donors. Method: immunoSEQ multiplex PCR; TCRdb's copy keeps in-frame clones and lacks some. The sample records roughly 260,000 clones, more than 75% being singletons. The specimen sequenced was PBMCs. These receptors all come from a man aged 18 to 30 in good health and CMV-seronegative.

The chain uses TRBV27 and TRBJ2-2; 8 positions match TRBD1. Germline trimming cut 5 bases from V and 8 bases from J; bases unmatched to any gene: 10. CDR3 length: 15 residues. The V gene's germline CDR1 is MNHEY and CDR2 SMNVEV (reference sequence). In nucleotides, the CDR3 is TGTGCCAGCAGTGCCGACAGGGGCTTAGCGGGGGAGCTGTTTTTT. Translation gives CASSADRGLAGELFF.

V usage is TRBV4-3 and J usage is TRBJ2-1; D may be TRBD1 (6 bases). The CDR3 runs 15 residues. Between the trimmed V and J ends, which lost 0 bases and 5 bases, there was a span of 11 bases. The germline V gene encodes CDR1 LGHNA and CDR2 YSLEER. The CDR3 region has the DNA TGCGCCAGCAGCCAAGATAGGGCAGGGGACAATGAGCAGTTCTTC. Its protein is CASSQDRAGDNEQFF.

This rearrangement joins TRBV7-6 to TRBJ2-3, with D unclear. The germline gives CDR1 SGHVS, CDR2 FNYEAQ. This CDR3 comprises 13 residues. V lost 1 base and J 5 bases, leaving 7 bases between the germline ends. The CDR3: CASSLGRLDTQYF. CDR3 coding DNA: TGTGCCAGCAGCTTAGGGCGGTTAGATACGCAGTATTTT.

The chain employs TRBV4-1 and TRBJ2-3; 14 nucleotides line up with TRBD2. Looked up from germline, CDR1 is MGHRA and CDR2 is YSYEKL. The V segment lost 2 bases and the J segment 10 bases; nucleotides outside the gene matches: 5. The CDR3 is 15 residues long. CDR3 bases: TGCGCCAGCAGCCAACCGACTAGCGGGAGGGTCGCGCAGTATTTT. This encodes CASSQPTSGRVAQYF.

The chain combines TRBV7-9 with TRBJ2-5; TRBD2 is a possible D gene (5 bases). V was clipped by 1 base and J by 13 bases, with 13 bases between them. CDR3 length equals 12 residues. The germline V gene has CDR1 SEHNR and CDR2 FQNEAQ (reference sequence). The CDR3 DNA sequence: TGTGCCAGCAGCTTAGAGATCCGGGATCCGTACTTC. Protein product: CASSLEIRDPYF.

This chain uses TRBV6-1 with TRBJ2-1; the D is unclear. Trimming cost V 2 bases and J 2 bases, with 7 bases left between them. The CDR3 has 14 amino acids. Germline-derived CDR1 and CDR2 are MNHNS and SASEGT. CDR3 protein: CASSELAPYNEQFF. The DNA of the CDR3 is TGTGCCAGCAGTGAACTGGCTCCCTACAATGAGCAGTTCTTC.

V and J are TRBV5-4 and TRBJ1-3, with D perhaps TRBD1 (5 bases). CDR1 and CDR2 (germline): SGHNT, YYREEE (reference sequence). Trimming stripped 4 bases from V and 0 bases from J, with 11 bases between. The CDR3 length is 15 residues. The CDR3 here is CASSIYRSSGNTIYF. The CDR3 DNA reads as TGTGCCAGCAGCATTTACAGGAGCTCTGGAAACACCATATATTTT.

This chain joins TRBV30 and TRBJ2-2; D uncertain. The germline V and J ends were trimmed by 0 bases and 4 bases, with 6 bases remaining between them. This CDR3 contains 13 residues. Germline values: CDR1 GTSNPN, CDR2 SVGIG (reference sequence). This CDR3 is CAWSVIGTGELFF. The CDR3 nucleotides read TGTGCCTGGAGTGTAATCGGCACCGGGGAGCTGTTTTTT.

The V and J genes are TRBV28 and TRBJ2-7; D is undetermined. The CDR3 spans 13 residues. Germline V lookup: CDR1 MDHEN, CDR2 SYDVKM. Trimming cost V 6 bases and J 2 bases, with 11 bases left between them. The CDR3 DNA reads as TGTGCCAGCAGCGATCTCAGGCCCTACGAGCAGTACTTC. As protein: CASSDLRPYEQYF.

The J gene is TRBJ2-7, the V gene TRBV5-4, with TRBD1 as a possible D gene (6 bases). The CDR3 length is 14 residues. From germline, CDR1 is SGHNT and CDR2 YYREEE (reference sequence). V gave up 4 bases and J gave up 2 bases, with 13 bases separating them. The CDR3 sequence is CASSGNRATYEQYF. The CDR3, as DNA: TGTGCCAGCAGCGGCAACAGGGCCACCTACGAGCAGTACTTC.

A word on this clone: Other nucleotide sequences from this sample produce the same CDR3. CDR3 in DNA: TGCGCCAGCAGCCTTAGCGGGAGCTCCTACGAGCAGTACTTC. It codes for CASSLSGSSYEQYF. V usage is TRBV5-1 and J usage is TRBJ2-7; 9 bases align to TRBD2. The germline gives CDR1 SGHRS, CDR2 YFSETQ. J was trimmed by 0 bases and V by 4 bases; bases with no gene match: 2. This CDR3 contains 14 residues.

The chain combines TRBV28 with TRBJ1-2; the D is unclear. Trimming removed 5 bases at V and 7 bases at J, with 17 bases between. In germline, CDR1 is MDHEN, CDR2 SYDVKM. This CDR3 contains 14 residues. CDR3 sequence (DNA): TGTGCCAGCAGTAGCAGACAAGGATGGGCTGGCTACACCTTC. Translated, it gives CASSSRQGWAGYTF.